The entry below gives a single TCR beta chain sequence along with its context. This clonotype was seen repeatedly, ten times or more. Its antigen target is currently unknown. Within one base of it there is no much larger clone, and no base qualities were kept. This record belongs to a study of T cells in Graves' hyperthyroidism and ophthalmopathy (dated by TCRdb to between 2019 and 2020). For the study in its entirety: Peripheral blood samples were taken at initial diagnosis, before any treatment was given. For training and testing, the 80 to 100 patients in the discovery cohort were randomly divided in a 7:3 ratio. Once sampling was done, hyperthyroidism patients were given methimazole at a starting dose of 30 mg daily, whereas ophthalmopathy patients were given high-dose intravenous methylprednisolone. Whether ophthalmopathy could be predicted prospectively was tested in an independent validation cohort made up of under 20 hyperthyroidism patients plus 17 patients who later progressed to ophthalmopathy. According to the paper, TCR Vbeta CDR3 sequencing was carried out on around 140 peripheral blood samples, which came from around 43 ophthalmopathy, approximately 72 hyperthyroidism and about 17 progressor patients. In more than five Graves' hyperthyroidism patients, the study also compared T-cell repertoires from thyroid tissue with T-cell repertoires from blood. To identify distinguishing TCR V-J signatures, a discovery cohort of around 100 patients was used, comprising 40 to 45 with Graves' ophthalmopathy and some 60 with stable Graves' hyperthyroidism.

Hyperthyroidism patients were newly diagnosed, had a disease duration of under 2 months, and were aged 18 to 65 years. The study excluded patients with uncontrolled infections, other autoimmune diseases, pregnancy or lactation. Diagnoses relied on clinical symptoms, serum thyroxine and TRAb, thyroid ultrasound and orbital computed tomography. For progressor patients, blood was drawn at the first diagnosis of hyperthyroidism, before any ophthalmopathy symptoms had appeared. Ficoll-Paque density gradient centrifugation was used to isolate PBMCs from about 9.4 ml of fresh peripheral blood. Progressor patients were defined as those initially diagnosed with Graves' hyperthyroidism in whom ophthalmopathy developed during follow-up. Total RNA was extracted using Trizol reagent, and RNA quality was assessed on an Agilent 2100 Bioanalyzer. The TCR beta CDR3 regions were amplified from RNA transcripts. The first round of RT-PCR for the TCR CDR3 was performed with the HTBI primer set and the Qiagen OneStep RT-PCR kit. The libraries were constructed in a second round of multiplex PCR and then size-selected and purified. Paired-end sequencing of the libraries was performed with 100 bp reads on an Illumina HiSeq2000. The study's own analysis went as follows. SOAPnuke was used to process the raw data, throwing out any read that contained adapters or uncalled bases, had a mean Phred below 15, or lacked an exact constant-primer or identifier match. COPE v1.2.5 was used to merge high-quality paired reads, and clonotypes were defined as unique nucleotide sequences. Clonotypes were aligned to IMGT TRBV, TRBD and TRBJ reference segments using MiTCR v1.1. Only V-J combinations with frequency above 0.0001, covering approximately 99% of repertoires, were analysed. A TCS score was defined as the ratio between F50 (clonal expansion) and ExV (chaos), using BLOSUM62-based TCRdist between CDR3 peptides within each V-J. Welch's t-statistics and random forest reduced roughly 540 V-J features to about 12, which were used in a naive Bayes classifier (R e1071). TCRdb reprocessed the public reads (quality trimming at Q25 with fastp, clone calling with MiXCR) and kept in-frame beta chains. A single entry per CDR3 protein holds the most common genes and DNA from its merged rows. TCRdb's processing, not the authors' own work, is the source of the V and J calls. In this sample the table shows 250,000 to 300,000 distinct CDR3 sequences, roughly 14% of which occur a single time. Of the sample, roughly 8% falls within the top ten clones.

Trimming costs V 3 bases and J 5 bases, and their ends lie 8 bases apart. CDR3 length: 13 amino acids, cysteine to phenylalanine. The DNA shown is the 39-base CDR3, in frame from base 1. As encoded in the germline V gene, CDR1 is SNHLY while CDR2 is FYNNEI. The paper as a whole reports these results and caveats: In cross-validation, a model built on a 13 V-J signature told ophthalmopathy apart from stable hyperthyroidism with under 90% sensitivity and approximately 84% specificity, and in testing the same model reached 80%/75%. In validation, progression to ophthalmopathy was predicted by the model with more than 65% sensitivity and roughly 72% specificity, a median of approximately 6.5 months before onset. Most expanded thyroid clonotypes (frequency above 0.001) were also found in blood, which suggests that blood repertoires may mirror thyroid immune responses. No statistical method was used to fix the sample size in advance, and group allocation was not hidden from the investigators.

The specimen was blood. This chain joins TRBV2 to TRBJ2-1; a confident D gene designation cannot be given. This clonotype originated in a woman in her thirties with Graves' hyperthyroidism that later progressed to Graves' ophthalmopathy. This receptor has the CDR3 CASSELGHNEQFF. Read as DNA, the sequence is TGTGCCAGCAGTGAGCTAGGGCACAATGAGCAGTTCTTC. Outside the CDR3, residues come from the reference TRBV2 and TRBJ2-1 proteins, so the full variable domain is: EPEVTQTPSHQVTQMGQEVILRCVPISNHLYFYWYRQILGQKVEFLVSFYNNEISEKSEIFDDQFSVERPDGSNFTLKIRSTKLEDSAMYFCASSELGHNEQFFGPGTRLTVL.